This T cell receptor (beta chain) was profiled in a study of blood T cell repertoires in COVID-19. Profiling relied on immunoSEQ multiplex PCR, and the TCRdb table lists in-frame clones only, not all of them. The data show approximately 120,000 clones, 83% seen once. Trimming shortened V by 6 bases and J by 0 bases, and 17 bases separated the two germline ends. Looked up from germline, CDR1 is KGHSH and CDR2 is LQKENI. There are 17 residues in the CDR3. The sequence derives from a young man who had recovered from COVID-19. Sequencing was done on a sample of PBMCs or T cells enriched from blood (not recorded which). V usage is TRBV18 and J usage is TRBJ2-2; possibly TRBD1 for D (5 bases). The CDR3 protein is CASSWTMDPSNTGELFF. The CDR3 region has the DNA TGTGCCAGCTCCTGGACAATGGACCCTTCGAACACCGGGGAGCTGTTTTTT. Variable domain in full (rest from reference TRBV18 and TRBJ2-2): NAGVMQNPRHLVRRRGQEARLRCSPMKGHSHVYWYRQLPEEGLKFMVYLQKENIIDESGMPKERFSAEFPKEGPSILRIQQVVRGDSAAYFCASSWTMDPSNTGELFFGEGSRLTVL.